This T cell receptor beta chain was retrieved from a study of cytomegalovirus exposure and HLA in healthy donors. Primers included in the PCR were 60 Vbeta and 13 Jbeta primers. Sequencing used immunoSEQ multiplex PCR; TCRdb keeps in-frame clones, though not all of them. Here the sample spans 200,000 or so clones, 82% being singletons. After removal of 4 bases from V and 0 bases from J, the junction contained 6 bases not matched to a gene. The CDR3 covers 17 residues. Germline V lookup: CDR1 SGDLS, CDR2 YYNGEE. The sample was PBMCs. The J gene is TRBJ2-2, the V gene TRBV9; TRBD2 agrees at 10 bases. The receptor's source is a boy between 2 and 10 years old in good health and CMV-seronegative. The CDR3 loop is CASSSRTSGANTGELFF. CDR3 coding DNA: TGTGCCAGCAGCTCGCGGACTAGCGGCGCGAACACCGGGGAGCTGTTTTTT. Variable domain in full (rest from reference TRBV9 and TRBJ2-2): DSGVTQTPKHLITATGQRVTLRCSPRSGDLSVYWYQQSLDQGLQFLIQYYNGEERAKGNILERFSAQQFPDLHSELNLSSLELGDSALYFCASSSRTSGANTGELFFGEGSRLTVL.